A selection of T cell receptor beta chains follows, all from one sample in a study of T-cell memory formation after mild COVID-19. TCRdb ran MiXCR on the 5' RACE reads and lists one entry per CDR3 protein. The table records around 200,000 distinct CDR3 sequences, 15% to 20% of them present only once. The specimen sequenced was PBMCs or a T cell subset sorted from them (not recorded which). The origin of the receptors is a man younger than 30 who had mild COVID-19 (a few samples of this study predate the infection). Cell type and time point are not known. CDR3s include the opening cysteine and the closing phenylalanine or tryptophan.

V gene	J gene	CDR3 protein
TRBV7-2	TRBJ2-5	CASSRRDSGAQYF
TRBV27	TRBJ2-3	CASSLGWVSGDLRTDTQYF
TRBV6-6	TRBJ1-1	CASAPQGTEAFF
TRBV7-2	TRBJ2-5	CASSPRGSSQETQYF
TRBV5-1	TRBJ2-3	CASSLAQVTGTDTQYF
TRBV2	TRBJ2-3	CASSTETPLTDTQYF
TRBV4-3	TRBJ2-2	CASSQVIGTSNTGELFF
TRBV4-2	TRBJ2-5	CASSHHARGALQETQYF
TRBV5-1	TRBJ1-1	CASSFGGRTEAFF
TRBV11-2	TRBJ2-3	CASSLRGGPDTQYF
TRBV11-2	TRBJ1-1	CASSPTGDGVWAFF
TRBV7-2	TRBJ1-3	CASSATGPPGNTIYF
TRBV29-1	TRBJ2-3	CSAGGGGGTDTQYF
TRBV20-1	TRBJ1-4	CSADGDSEKLFF
TRBV5-1	TRBJ2-2	CASSLWDRHINTGELFF
TRBV20-1	TRBJ1-4	CSATYRGEKLFF
TRBV7-2	TRBJ2-5	CASSPQRGEETQYF
TRBV5-1	TRBJ2-3	CASSEERGADTQYF
TRBV5-5	TRBJ2-2	CASSPARSSTGELFF
TRBV7-2	TRBJ2-5	CASSLPGFRETQYF
TRBV6-1	TRBJ2-5	CDSSEDRSPETQYF
TRBV12-3/TRBV12-4	TRBJ1-3	CASRPWRGGGNTIYF
TRBV5-6	TRBJ2-2	CASSLERLPANTGELFF
TRBV7-2	TRBJ1-1	CASSLAWRPLNTEAFF
TRBV7-8	TRBJ1-5	CASSSRGSRPQHF
TRBV7-2	TRBJ1-1	CASSSDALNTEAFF
TRBV23-1	TRBJ2-5	CARVDRGETQYF
TRBV5-1	TRBJ2-4	CASSPRLAKNIQYF
TRBV5-1	TRBJ2-3	CASRTTGATDTQYF
TRBV28	TRBJ2-1	CASSLVHNEQFF
TRBV7-9	TRBJ1-2	CASSFETAYGYTF
TRBV20-1	TRBJ1-1	CSARDPGGWGTEAFF
TRBV11-2	TRBJ2-2	CASSSLSGELFF
TRBV7-8	TRBJ2-7	CASSPPLRTGGYEQYF
TRBV7-9	TRBJ2-2	CSSSQPTAYRVNTGELFF
TRBV18	TRBJ2-1	CASSPKLAGGYNEQFF
TRBV5-1	TRBJ2-3	CASSYWGSDTQYF
TRBV23-1	TRBJ2-5	CASSPCSTGAKETQYF
TRBV20-1	TRBJ2-2	CSAVQGANTGELFF